One sample yielded the 24 T cell receptor beta chains listed below, sequenced in a study of shared clonotypes between healthy human individuals. Sequenced by immunoSEQ multiplex PCR; TCRdb stores in-frame clones only, minus some. This table has over a million clones, roughly 96% appearing once. Material for sequencing was naive CD4+ T cells sorted from blood. Subset in this sample: CD45RA+ positively selected. These receptor sequences come from a man aged 30-40 years in good health.

The count of this clone is one. This sequence joins TRBV5-1 and TRBJ2-3; tentatively, D is TRBD2 (6 bases). The CDR3 runs 15 residues. CDR1 and CDR2 from the germline V gene are SGHRS and YFSETQ. Trimming took 0 bases from V and 2 from J, leaving 10 bases between them. The CDR3, as DNA: TGCGCCAGCAGCTTGGGTAGCGGATACACAGATACGCAGTATTTT. Translating it yields CASSLGSGYTDTQYF.

Only one count was recorded for this clone. The gene calls are TRBV2 and TRBJ2-1, with 11 bases that match TRBD2. This CDR3 contains 14 residues. From germline, CDR1 is SNHLY and CDR2 FYNNEI. V shed 6 bases, J shed 5 bases, and the junction held 3 bases outside the gene matches. CDR3 nucleotide sequence: TGTGCCAGCAGACTAGCGGGAGCCCACAATGAGCAGTTCTTC. Encoded protein: CASRLAGAHNEQFF.

V and J are TRBV19 and TRBJ1-5, with D possibly being TRBD1 (5 bases). CDR3 length: 14 residues. Germline V gene data show CDR1 as LNHDA and CDR2 as SQIVND (reference sequence). The ends were cut back, 6 bases at V and 3 bases at J, with 12 bases in the middle. The DNA of the CDR3 is TGTGCCAGTAGCCCCGGGACTAACAATCAGCCCCAGCATTTT. Amino acid sequence: CASSPGTNNQPQHF.

The chain is built from TRBV7-9 and TRBJ2-1; 10 bases fit TRBD2. The CDR3 extends over 17 amino acids. V shed 3 bases, J shed 8 bases, and the junction held 13 bases outside the gene matches. Germline V gives CDR1 SEHNR, CDR2 FQNEAQ (reference sequence). CDR3: CASSFPWTSGGGYEQFF. The CDR3 DNA is TGTGCCAGCAGCTTCCCCTGGACTAGCGGAGGGGGTTATGAGCAGTTCTTC.

This rearrangement joins TRBV18 to TRBJ1-1; 7 nucleotides align to TRBD1. The J segment lost 6 bases and the V segment lost 2 bases, leaving 3 bases of the junction unmatched. Germline CDR1 and CDR2: KGHSH and LQKENI. The CDR3 consists of 13 residues. The CDR3, as DNA: TGTGCCAGCTCACCAGTCGACAGGGCTGAAGCTTTCTTT. Translating it yields CASSPVDRAEAFF.

The V gene is TRBV28, the J gene TRBJ2-1, with 7 bases fitting TRBD2. The CDR3 has 13 amino acids. CDR1 and CDR2 from the germline V gene are MDHEN and SYDVKM. V lost 6 bases and J lost 8; bases outside the gene matches: 7. The CDR3 region is CASRGGSNYEQFF. The CDR3, as DNA: TGTGCCAGCAGGGGCGGGAGTAACTATGAGCAGTTCTTC.

This clone was detected only once. The V gene is TRBV7-8, the J gene TRBJ2-2; D not certain. The CDR3 length is 15 residues. Per germline, CDR1 SGHVS and CDR2 FQNEAQ. Trimming shortened V by 1 base and J by 1 base, and 7 bases separated the two germline ends. CDR3: CASSLGLRNTGELFF. The CDR3, as DNA: TGTGCCAGCAGCTTAGGATTGCGGAACACCGGGGAGCTGTTTTTT.

This chain links TRBV30 with TRBJ1-5; TRBD1 is a possible D gene (5 bases). V was shortened by 0 bases and J by 7 bases, with 10 bases between the two germline ends. CDR1 GTSNPN and CDR2 SVGIG come from the germline V gene (reference sequence). The CDR3 is made up of 13 amino acids. CDR3 coding DNA: TGTGCCTGGAGTGTGACAGTAGGACAGCCCCAGCATTTT. This translates into CAWSVTVGQPQHF.

The chain couples TRBV5-6 to TRBJ2-7; 8 bases agree with TRBD1. V was clipped by 5 bases and J by 3 bases; unmatched bases: 7. This CDR3 spans 14 amino acids. Germline lookup yields CDR1 SGHDT and CDR2 YYEEEE. CDR3 in amino acids: CASSFRTGRYEQYF. Here the CDR3 DNA reads TGTGCCAGCAGTTTCAGGACAGGGCGCTACGAGCAGTACTTC.

The chain employs TRBV6-6 and TRBJ1-5, with D possibly TRBD1 on 5 matching bases. Germline CDR1 is MNHNY and CDR2 is SVGAGI (reference sequence). The CDR3 sequence is 15 residues long. V lost 6 bases, J lost 4 bases, and 16 bases lay in between. This chain's CDR3 is CASSRPGGGNQPQHF. DNA for the CDR3: TGTGCCAGCAGCCGCCCGGGGGGTGGTAATCAGCCCCAGCATTTT.

This clone was seen only once. V usage is TRBV7-6 and J usage is TRBJ1-5, with D uncertain. This CDR3 spans 13 amino acids. Germline V gives CDR1 SGHVS, CDR2 FNYEAQ. V lost 2 bases and J lost 6, with 8 bases in between. The CDR3 DNA is TGTGCCAGCAGCTTATCTTTTGGTCAGCCCCAGCATTTT. It yields the protein CASSLSFGQPQHF.

V usage is TRBV27 and J usage is TRBJ1-1; TRBD1 matches 7 bases. Germline CDR1 MNHEY, CDR2 SMNVEV (reference sequence). The CDR3 length is 15 residues. V dropped 8 bases and J dropped 4; count of bases not matched to a gene: 13. In nucleotides, the CDR3 is TGTGCCAGCCGCTACCGGCCTACAGGGGTCACTGAAGCTTTCTTT. This translates into CASRYRPTGVTEAFF.

V is TRBV7-9 and J is TRBJ2-1, with D maybe TRBD2 (6 bases). The CDR3 covers 16 residues. V dropped 4 bases and J dropped 0 bases, with 13 bases sitting between them. Germline values: CDR1 SEHNR, CDR2 FQNEAQ (reference sequence). CDR3 DNA sequence: TGTGCCAGCAGCTGGACTATCGGGAACTCCTACAATGAGCAGTTCTTC. Its translation: CASSWTIGNSYNEQFF.

This clone was counted once. The J gene is TRBJ2-7, the V gene TRBV7-2, with 9 bases fitting TRBD2. The germline CDR1 and CDR2 sequences are SGHTA and FQGNSA. V shed 1 base and J 4 bases; nucleotides not matched to a gene: 5. The CDR3 runs to 15 residues. CDR3 nucleotides: TGTGCCAGCAGCTTAGATCGCGGGAGGGCTTACGAGCAGTACTTC. Translation: CASSLDRGRAYEQYF.

This chain uses TRBV28 with TRBJ2-1, with D possibly matching TRBD1 (6 bases). The CDR3 spans 14 residues. Germline CDR1 is MDHEN and CDR2 is SYDVKM. V shed 5 bases and J shed 9 bases, with 17 bases lying between them. The CDR3 sequence: CASSPYRVKGEQFF. The CDR3 coding sequence is TGTGCCAGCAGTCCCTACAGGGTTAAGGGTGAGCAGTTCTTC.

The gene calls are TRBV27 and TRBJ2-6; 8 bases fit TRBD1. The CDR3 spans 18 residues. Germline assignment: CDR1 MNHEY and CDR2 SMNVEV (reference sequence). V was clipped by 5 bases and J by 0 bases; unmatched bases: 9. This chain's CDR3 is CASSRRDRRGSGANVLTF. CDR3 DNA: TGTGCCAGCAGTCGCCGGGACAGGAGGGGCTCTGGGGCCAACGTCCTGACTTTC.

This chain joins TRBV10-3 and TRBJ1-1, with D uncertain. Germline-derived CDR1 and CDR2 are ENHRY and SYGVKD. There are 13 residues in the CDR3. Trimming cost V 0 bases and J 6 bases, with 8 bases left between them. The CDR3 DNA follows: TGTGCCATCAGTGAGTCCGGTCAAGCTGAAGCTTTCTTT. Protein product: CAISESGQAEAFF.

The rearrangement joins TRBV2 to TRBJ1-5; 8 bases align to TRBD1. Germline trimming cut 3 bases from V and 5 bases from J; bases unmatched to any gene: 6. Germline V CDR1 and CDR2: SNHLY, FYNNEI. The CDR3 totals 15 residues. This chain's CDR3 is CASSESTGEHQPQHF. CDR3 DNA: TGTGCCAGCAGTGAGTCGACAGGGGAACATCAGCCCCAGCATTTT.

The rearrangement uses TRBV5-1 and TRBJ2-3; 8 bases are a match to TRBD1. The CDR3 length is 14 residues. Trimming at V came to 4 bases and at J to 2 bases, leaving 3 bases not matched to a gene. Germline V gives CDR1 SGHRS, CDR2 YFSETQ. The chain's CDR3 is CASSQGANTDTQYF. CDR3 nucleotides: TGCGCCAGCAGCCAGGGGGCGAACACAGATACGCAGTATTTT.

V is TRBV7-3 and J is TRBJ2-7, with TRBD1 as a possible D gene (6 bases). Germline CDR1 SGHTA, CDR2 FQGTGA. This CDR3 has 14 residues. V lost 5 bases and J lost 1, with 12 bases in between. The CDR3 protein is CASSPNRDSYEQYF. In nucleotides, the CDR3 is TGTGCCAGCAGCCCAAACAGGGATTCCTACGAGCAGTACTTC. Looking up the rest from reference TRBV7-3 and TRBJ2-7 gives the full variable domain: GAGVSQTPSNKVTEKGKYVELRCDPISGHTALYWYRQSLGQGPEFLIYFQGTGAADDSGLPNDRFFAVRPEGSVSTLKIQRTERGDSAVYLCASSPNRDSYEQYFGPGTRLTVT.

The chain has TRBV5-4 and TRBJ2-3; TRBD2 might be the D (6 bases). CDR3 size: 18 residues. Trimming took off 0 bases at V and 2 bases at J, with 19 bases between the two ends. In germline, CDR1 is SGHNT, CDR2 YYREEE (reference sequence). DNA of the CDR3: TGTGCCAGCAGCTTGGGGCTTAGCGGAGTGGGGTCCACAGATACGCAGTATTTT. It specifies CASSLGLSGVGSTDTQYF.

With respect to this clone: This sample includes further DNA sequences coding for the same CDR3. The CDR3 nucleotides read TGTGCCAGCAGCGTAGGGGTTCTCTCCTACGAGCAGTACTTC. Translation: CASSVGVLSYEQYF. This rearrangement joins TRBV9 to TRBJ2-7, with D uncertain. The length of the CDR3 is 14 residues. Trimming took off 0 bases at V and 0 bases at J, with 7 bases between the two ends. Germline assignment: CDR1 SGDLS and CDR2 YYNGEE.

This clone turned up a few times. The rearrangement uses TRBV7-9 and TRBJ1-1; 11 bases match TRBD1. This CDR3 has 14 residues. Germline V lookup: CDR1 SEHNR, CDR2 FQNEAQ (reference sequence). V shed 5 bases, J shed 10 bases, and the junction held 9 bases outside the gene matches. DNA of the CDR3: TGTGCCAGCAGCCCCGCGGACAGGGGGCGAAGAGCTTTCTTT. The encoded protein is CASSPADRGRRAFF.

The chain has TRBV28 and TRBJ2-1; D is unresolved. The CDR3 is 11 residues long. Trimming pared 6 bases from V and 10 bases from J, leaving 10 bases between. Germline CDR1 and CDR2: MDHEN and SYDVKM. The CDR3 sequence is CASRQLEEQFF. In DNA form, the CDR3 reads TGTGCCAGCAGGCAATTGGAGGAGCAGTTCTTC. The full variable domain, in which reference TRBV28 and TRBJ2-1 provide the parts outside the CDR3, is DVKVTQSSRYLVKRTGEKVFLECVQDMDHENMFWYRQDPGLGLRLIYFSYDVKMKEKGDIPEGYSVSREKKERFSLILESASTNQTSMYLCASRQLEEQFFGPGTRLTVL.